Each of the 20 T cell receptor beta chains below was sequenced from the same sample in a study of PD-1 blockade in classical Hodgkin lymphoma. Each patient relapsed following autologous stem cell transplantation, and prior brentuximab vedotin exposure differed. The repertoire was sequenced with immunoSEQ multiplex PCR; TCRdb's copy has only in-frame clones and lacks some. The data hold 20,000 to 30,000 clones, with 81% observed a single time. The starting material was peripheral blood mononuclear cells (PBMCs), obtained before the second cycle of nivolumab. Receptors were obtained from a human donor with classical Hodgkin lymphoma.

The rearrangement joins TRBV28 to TRBJ1-5, with D tentatively TRBD1 (6 bases). Germline-derived CDR1 and CDR2 are MDHEN and SYDVKM. V lost 5 bases and J 7 bases, leaving 18 bases between the germline ends. CDR3 length equals 15 residues. CDR3 residues: CASSKQGMDRQPQHF. CDR3 bases: TGTGCCAGCAGTAAACAGGGAATGGATCGGCAGCCCCAGCATTTT. The full variable domain, rest sourced from reference TRBV28 and TRBJ1-5, is DVKVTQSSRYLVKRTGEKVFLECVQDMDHENMFWYRQDPGLGLRLIYFSYDVKMKEKGDIPEGYSVSREKKERFSLILESASTNQTSMYLCASSKQGMDRQPQHFGDGTRLSIL.

The chain is built from TRBV28 and TRBJ1-3; no clear D gene. The CDR3 runs to 14 residues. Trimming left V 5 bases short and J 2 bases short, with 10 bases between. Per the germline V gene, CDR1 is MDHEN and CDR2 is SYDVKM. CDR3 in amino acids: CASSAQAAGNTIYF. DNA for the CDR3: TGTGCCAGCAGTGCGCAGGCTGCTGGAAACACCATATATTTT. The variable domain in full, completed from reference TRBV28 and TRBJ1-3, reads DVKVTQSSRYLVKRTGEKVFLECVQDMDHENMFWYRQDPGLGLRLIYFSYDVKMKEKGDIPEGYSVSREKKERFSLILESASTNQTSMYLCASSAQAAGNTIYFGEGSWLTVV.

As for this clone: Additional DNA sequences in this sample encode the identical CDR3. CDR3 amino acids: CSAQAYEQYF. CDR3 DNA sequence: TGCAGCGCTCAAGCCTACGAGCAGTACTTC. The chain employs TRBV20-1 and TRBJ2-7; the D is unclear. This CDR3 comprises 10 residues. Per the germline V gene, CDR1 is DFQATT and CDR2 is SNEGSKA (reference sequence).

This chain uses TRBV14 with TRBJ2-1, with 9 positions matching TRBD1. The germline CDR1 and CDR2 sequences are SGHDN and FVKESK. CDR3 length: 21 residues. J was trimmed by 5 bases and V by 5 bases; bases with no gene match: 25. CDR3 sequence (DNA): TGTGCCAGCAGCTCTATGAGGACCGGGACAGGGTGGTCCCTACTAAACAATGAGCAGTTCTTC. Encoded protein: CASSSMRTGTGWSLLNNEQFF.

This clone has a handful of counts. V is TRBV6-6 and J is TRBJ2-1; D is uncertain. Per germline, CDR1 MNHNY and CDR2 SVGAGI (reference sequence). Between the trimmed V and J ends, which lost 2 bases and 9 bases, there was a span of 8 bases. The CDR3 is 12 residues long. CDR3: CASSYLSTEQFF. For the CDR3, the DNA is TGTGCCAGCAGTTACCTATCAACTGAGCAGTTCTTC.

This sequence joins TRBV6-5 and TRBJ2-6; D uncertain. CDR1 MNHEY and CDR2 SVGAGI come from the germline V gene. Trimming stripped 0 bases from V and 1 base from J, with 1 base between. The CDR3 spans 14 residues. The DNA for the CDR3 is TGTGCCAGCAGTTACTCTTCTGGGGCCAACGTCCTGACTTTC. Its protein product is CASSYSSGANVLTF.

The J gene is TRBJ2-7, the V gene TRBV5-1, with a weak D call TRBD1 (6 bases). V shed 0 bases and J shed 3 bases, with 10 bases lying between them. This CDR3 has 14 amino acids. Per the germline V gene, CDR1 is SGHRS and CDR2 is YFSETQ. CDR3 loop: CASSLAGDIYEQYF. Written as DNA, the CDR3 is TGCGCCAGCAGCTTGGCAGGGGACATCTACGAGCAGTACTTC.

The sample holds one count of this clone. The chain combines TRBV19 with TRBJ1-4, with D possibly TRBD1 on 5 matching bases. This CDR3 spans 14 amino acids. V lost 9 bases, J lost 0 bases, and 11 bases lay in between. Germline CDR1 is LNHDA and CDR2 is SQIVND (reference sequence). The CDR3 is CASTGQATNEKLFF. CDR3 DNA: TGTGCCAGCACGGGGCAGGCAACTAATGAAAAACTGTTTTTT.

This chain uses TRBV5-4 with TRBJ2-1; the D gene could be TRBD1 or TRBD2 (5 bases each). Germline V gives CDR1 SGHNT, CDR2 YYREEE (reference sequence). This CDR3 comprises 14 residues. Trimming cost V 0 bases and J 5 bases, with 9 bases left between them. Here the CDR3 reads CASSLGDVDNEQFF. CDR3 nucleotides: TGTGCCAGCAGCTTGGGGGACGTAGACAATGAGCAGTTCTTC.

This clone has only a few counts. CDR3 nucleotide sequence: TGTGCCAGCAGTGAGGACAGGGCTATGCCCCAGCATTTT. This sequence encodes CASSEDRAMPQHF. The rearrangement uses TRBV2 and TRBJ1-5; 8 positions agree with TRBD1. Germline-derived CDR1 and CDR2 are SNHLY and FYNNEI. The CDR3 is made up of 13 amino acids. J gave up 9 bases and V 3 bases, and 4 bases lay outside the gene matches.

This rearrangement joins TRBV29-1 to TRBJ2-1; the match to TRBD2 covers 7 bases. V dropped 2 bases and J dropped 6; count of bases not matched to a gene: 7. Germline V gene lookup returns CDR1 SQVTM and CDR2 ANQGSEA. This CDR3 is built from 14 residues. CDR3 loop: CSVERREWTNEQFF. The CDR3 coding sequence is TGCAGCGTTGAAAGGCGGGAGTGGACCAATGAGCAGTTCTTC.

The CDR3 reads CASSAGVNQPQHF. The DNA of the CDR3 is TGTGCCAGCAGCGCGGGGGTCAATCAGCCCCAGCATTTT. The chain employs TRBV13 and TRBJ1-5; tentatively, D is TRBD1 (5 bases). The CDR3 loop spans 13 amino acids. CDR1 is PRHDT and CDR2 is FYEKMQ in the germline V gene (reference sequence). V lost 5 bases to trimming and J lost 3 bases, with 8 bases between them.

The chain uses TRBV28 and TRBJ2-7, with a weak D call TRBD1 (7 bases). The CDR3 sequence is 14 residues long. The V end lost 0 bases, the J end lost 12 bases, and 18 bases lay between the germline ends. CDR1 and CDR2 (germline): MDHEN, SYDVKM. The CDR3, as DNA: TGTGCCAGCAGTTTATGGCAGGGGGGACCGAGGATGTACTTC. It encodes CASSLWQGGPRMYF.

The gene calls are TRBV4-1 and TRBJ1-2; 7 bases are shared with TRBD1. The CDR3 is 14 amino acids. The V gene end was trimmed by 5 bases and the J gene end by 6 bases; junction bases not matched to a gene: 9. Germline lookup yields CDR1 MGHRA and CDR2 YSYEKL. In DNA form, the CDR3 reads TGCGCCAGCAGCTCCCCGGCAGGGGGGAATGGCTACACCTTC. Protein: CASSSPAGGNGYTF.

This clone was observed once. The V gene is TRBV29-1, the J gene TRBJ1-4; D possibly corresponds to TRBD1 (5 bases). Germline-derived CDR1 and CDR2 are SQVTM and ANQGSEA. Trimming shortened V by 7 bases and J by 0 bases, and 12 bases separated the two germline ends. The CDR3 has 14 amino acids. In DNA form, the CDR3 reads TGCAGCGCGGCGGACACTTCAACTAATGAAAAACTGTTTTTT. It yields the protein CSAADTSTNEKLFF. Full variable domain (rest looked up from reference TRBV29-1 and TRBJ1-4): SAVISQKPSRDICQRGTSLTIQCQVDSQVTMMFWYRQQPGQSLTLIATANQGSEATYESGFVIDKFPISRPNLTFSTLTVSNMSPEDSSIYLCSAADTSTNEKLFFGSGTQLSVL.

The chain has TRBV9 and TRBJ1-4; 7 bases match TRBD1. V was clipped by 1 base and J by 6 bases; unmatched bases: 9. CDR1 and CDR2 (germline): SGDLS, YYNGEE. This CDR3 contains 16 residues. In nucleotides, the CDR3 is TGTGCCAGCAGCGTATCTCCGGGACAGTCTTATGAAAAACTGTTTTTT. As protein: CASSVSPGQSYEKLFF.

The chain recombines TRBV27 with TRBJ2-2; D remains ambiguous. The length of the CDR3 is 15 residues. Trimming cost V 0 bases and J 3 bases, with 8 bases left between them. CDR1 is MNHEY and CDR2 is SMNVEV in the germline V gene (reference sequence). The CDR3 region is CASSLSVGYTGELFF. CDR3 DNA: TGTGCCAGCAGTTTATCGGTCGGCTACACCGGGGAGCTGTTTTTT.

This clone was seen more than once but under ten times. The rearrangement links TRBV28 to TRBJ1-1; no reliable D call. Trimming stripped 3 bases from V and 1 base from J, with 9 bases between. The CDR3 totals 14 residues. The germline gives CDR1 MDHEN, CDR2 SYDVKM. The CDR3 DNA is TGTGCCAGCAGTTTGATCTCGGAGAACACTGAAGCTTTCTTT. It encodes CASSLISENTEAFF.

Written as DNA, the CDR3 is TGTGCCAGCAGCTCTTCGGGACTCAGCACAATTGATACGCAGTATTTT. Translating gives CASSSSGLSTIDTQYF. The chain combines TRBV11-2 with TRBJ2-3, with a possible D match to TRBD2 (6 bases). Trimming left V 4 bases short and J 6 bases short, with 20 bases between. The CDR3 has 16 residues. CDR1 is SGHAT and CDR2 is FQNNGV in the germline V gene.

The V call is TRBV5-1, the J call TRBJ2-1; TRBD2 matches at 13 bases. CDR1 is SGHRS and CDR2 is YFSETQ in the germline V gene. The CDR3 is 15 amino acids. Losses at the gene ends were 4 bases for V and 10 bases for J; bases not matched to a gene: 8. CDR3 coding DNA: TGCGCCAGCAGCCCATGGACTAGCGGGAGCGGCGAGCAGTTCTTC. Translated, it gives CASSPWTSGSGEQFF.